This T cell receptor beta chain was observed in a study of blood T cell repertoires in COVID-19. Study details: The United States, Italy and Spain provided the acute and convalescent COVID-19 samples.

Germline trimming cut 1 base from V and 5 bases from J; bases unmatched to any gene: 12. The CDR3 is 18 residues long. CDR1 is SGHAT and CDR2 is FQNNGV in the germline V gene. Under the authors' procedure: Using reference gene primer amplification, nucleated cell counts were estimated. Assay: immunoSEQ multiplex PCR; the TCRdb copy retains only in-frame clones and omits some. V, J and clone size were drawn from that table, and D and trimming were deduced from the DNA. This repertoire shows roughly 80,000 clones, 80% to 85% found once; its top ten account for roughly 3.5%. This sequence was found in a man aged 50-60 years with acute or convalescent COVID-19. The chain carries TRBV11-2 and TRBJ2-7, with 12 bases aligning to TRBD2. Sequenced input: peripheral blood. CDR3 loop: CASSLVPSTSGSVNEQYF. CDR3 sequence (DNA): TGTGCCAGCAGCTTAGTTCCTTCGACTAGCGGGAGCGTGAACGAGCAGTACTTC.